This T cell receptor (beta chain) was recovered during a study of spatial heterogeneity in lung cancer. Study overall: Consistent detection of more beta-chain than alpha-chain sequences was observed. Study-wide results and caveats: In blood, ubiquitous expanded tumor TCRs appeared more at resection than follow-up.

Time point denoted: sample taken at primary tumor resection. Whole RNA came from tumor, nontumor lung or frozen PBMC and was sequenced without being sorted. Trimming removed 2 bases from V and 6 bases from J, with 16 bases in between. This CDR3 region has 15 residues. Germline V gives CDR1 MNHEY, CDR2 SMNVEV (reference sequence). Every molecule of TCR cDNA had its own unique molecular identifier. Via MiXCR, TCRdb re-called the 5' RACE reads, giving one row per CDR3 protein. The data hold 20,000 to 25,000 distinct CDR3 sequences, with over 5.5% observed a single time. In its sample, this clonotype was seen many times. Its antigen is not identified.

The sequences come from PBMCs, collected at surgery. The TCR was taken from a male donor with early-stage non-small cell lung cancer. The chain is built from TRBV27 and TRBJ1-1; D not certain. The chain's CDR3 is CASSLGAAAVSEAFF. As DNA, the CDR3 is TGTGCCAGCAGTTTAGGTGCGGCAGCAGTATCTGAAGCTTTCTTT.